These 25 T cell receptor beta chains were all obtained from the same sample, sequenced in a study of cytomegalovirus exposure and HLA in healthy donors. The study ran its PCR with 60 Vbeta and 13 Jbeta primers. TCRdb's table, derived via immunoSEQ multiplex PCR, lists solely in-frame clones and lacks some. The sample records around 140,000 clones, 75% to 85% being singletons. Sequenced input: PBMCs. The origin of the receptors is a man aged 35 to 55 in good health and CMV-seronegative.

The chain joins TRBV29-1 to TRBJ2-7; 8 bases are shared with TRBD2. CDR1 and CDR2 (germline): SQVTM, ANQGSEA. V was pared by 8 bases and J by 3 bases, with 12 bases of the junction left unmatched. This CDR3 is built from 14 residues. This CDR3 is CSTREGGSIYEQYF. The CDR3 DNA sequence: TGCAGCACCCGGGAGGGGGGGAGTATCTACGAGCAGTACTTC.

To note about this clone: The sample carries other DNA sequences with the same CDR3. This chain connects TRBV7-9 to TRBJ1-6; 10 bases map to TRBD1. V lost 3 bases, J lost 9 bases, and 2 bases stayed unmatched. Germline V gene lookup returns CDR1 SEHNR and CDR2 FQNEAQ (reference sequence). This CDR3 is built from 14 residues. CDR3 DNA: TGTGCCAGCAGCTTGGGACAGGGGTTTTCACCCCTCCACTTT. Its protein product is CASSLGQGFSPLHF.

This clone has only a few counts. This chain uses TRBV15 with TRBJ2-1; TRBD1 might be the D (6 bases). Trimming removed 0 bases at V and 7 bases at J, with 10 bases between. Germline V gives CDR1 LNHNV, CDR2 YYDKDF (reference sequence). The CDR3 is 14 amino acids. Here the CDR3 DNA reads TGTGCCACCAGCAGAGATTCAGGGGTGAATGAGCAGTTCTTC. Translated, it gives CATSRDSGVNEQFF.

The chain recombines TRBV6-6 with TRBJ1-6, with D possibly being TRBD1 (5 bases). CDR3 length: 13 amino acids. Between the trimmed V and J ends, which lost 9 bases and 3 bases, there was a span of 9 bases. The germline V gene encodes CDR1 MNHNY and CDR2 SVGAGI (reference sequence). The CDR3 DNA reads TGTGCCAGGAGTCAGGGCTATAATTCACCCCTCCACTTT. Translation: CARSQGYNSPLHF.

This clone was detected only once. This chain links TRBV9 with TRBJ2-2; possible D gene TRBD2, 6 bases. Germline V lookup: CDR1 SGDLS, CDR2 YYNGEE. V lost 0 bases, J lost 2 bases, and 11 bases lay in between. The CDR3 totals 16 residues. The CDR3 DNA sequence: TGTGCCAGCAGCGTAGACTACGGGGGTAACACCGGGGAGCTGTTTTTT. Translated, it gives CASSVDYGGNTGELFF.

The chain links TRBV14 to TRBJ2-2; D gene ambiguous. V was trimmed by 4 bases and J by 5 bases, leaving 8 bases between them. Per the germline V gene, CDR1 is SGHDN and CDR2 is FVKESK. CDR3 length equals 13 residues. The CDR3 protein is CASSLRATGELFF. CDR3 in DNA: TGTGCCAGCAGCCTTAGAGCAACCGGGGAGCTGTTTTTT.

The rearrangement uses TRBV6-7 and TRBJ2-5; TRBD1 is a possible D gene (5 bases). TRBV6-7 has ORF status, its function being uncertain. The CDR3 contains 16 residues. Trimming took off 4 bases at V and 5 bases at J, with 20 bases between the two ends. This CDR3 is CASSLRHRSEEETQYF. The DNA of the CDR3 is TGTGCCAGCAGTTTGCGTCACAGGTCAGAGGAGGAGACCCAGTACTTC.

This clone appeared a few times. The chain employs TRBV10-1 and TRBJ1-1, with TRBD1 matching 7 bases. CDR1 and CDR2 from the germline V gene are WNHNN and SYGVQD (reference sequence). The length of the CDR3 is 13 residues. V dropped 4 bases and J dropped 3; count of bases not matched to a gene: 2. Here the CDR3 DNA reads TGCGCCAGCAGTGGCGGGACAGACACTGAAGCTTTCTTT. The encoded protein is CASSGGTDTEAFF.

The J gene is TRBJ1-1, the V gene TRBV29-1; D is possibly TRBD1 (6 bases). This CDR3 has 11 residues. Trimming removed 8 bases from V and 2 bases from J, with 9 bases in between. Germline V gives CDR1 SQVTM, CDR2 ANQGSEA. The CDR3 nucleotides read TGCAGCACGGACAGCAACACTGAAGCTTTCTTT. This sequence encodes CSTDSNTEAFF. Variable domain in full (rest from reference TRBV29-1 and TRBJ1-1): SAVISQKPSRDICQRGTSLTIQCQVDSQVTMMFWYRQQPGQSLTLIATANQGSEATYESGFVIDKFPISRPNLTFSTLTVSNMSPEDSSIYLCSTDSNTEAFFGQGTRLTVV.

This chain joins TRBV30 and TRBJ1-5, with a tentative D call TRBD1 (6 bases). The CDR3 runs to 14 residues. Germline V lookup: CDR1 GTSNPN, CDR2 SVGIG (reference sequence). Trimming left V 2 bases short and J 1 base short, with 9 bases between. The DNA for the CDR3 is TGTGCCTGGAGTAAAGGACAGAGCAATCAGCCCCAGCATTTT. This sequence encodes CAWSKGQSNQPQHF.

The chain carries TRBV28 and TRBJ1-5; 8 bases match TRBD1. Germline CDR1 MDHEN, CDR2 SYDVKM. CDR3 length: 16 amino acids. V lost 5 bases and J lost 1; bases outside the gene matches: 7. The CDR3 reads CASSVVDRDSNQPQHF. In nucleotides, the CDR3 is TGTGCCAGCAGTGTAGTGGACAGGGACAGCAATCAGCCCCAGCATTTT.

In DNA, the CDR3 is TGCGCCAGCAGTGGTGGCCACAATGAGCAGTTCTTC. As protein: CASSGGHNEQFF. V and J are TRBV10-2 and TRBJ2-1; D is ambiguous. The V and J ends lost 4 bases and 5 bases respectively, with 6 bases between them. In germline, CDR1 is WSHSY, CDR2 SAAADI. The CDR3 has 12 residues.

This rearrangement joins TRBV30 to TRBJ1-2; 8 nucleotides match TRBD1. Germline V gives CDR1 GTSNPN, CDR2 SVGIG (reference sequence). V lost 1 base to trimming and J lost 0 bases; unmatched junction nucleotides: 10. CDR3 length: 17 amino acids. CDR3 loop: CAWSARGRGHANYGYTF. CDR3 sequence (DNA): TGTGCCTGGAGTGCCCGGGGCAGGGGGCATGCTAACTATGGCTACACCTTC.

The CDR3 coding sequence is TGTGCCAGCAGCCCATTACAGGGTTTCAAGACCTACGAGCAGTACTTC. It yields the protein CASSPLQGFKTYEQYF. This chain joins TRBV5-6 and TRBJ2-7, with D possibly being TRBD1 (6 bases). V was shortened by 4 bases and J by 2 bases, with 19 bases between the two germline ends. Germline loops: CDR1 SGHDT, CDR2 YYEEEE. The CDR3 is 16 amino acids.

The CDR3 reads CASTMDRGPQHF. CDR3 coding DNA: TGTGCCAGCACCATGGACAGGGGACCCCAGCATTTT. The V call is TRBV2, the J call TRBJ1-5; 9 positions agree with TRBD1. The ends lost 7 bases at V and 10 bases at J; junction bases unmatched: 5. Per the germline V gene, CDR1 is SNHLY and CDR2 is FYNNEI. The CDR3 extends over 12 amino acids.

This chain connects TRBV9 to TRBJ1-5, with D possibly matching TRBD1 (5 bases). CDR3 length: 15 residues. CDR1 is SGDLS and CDR2 is YYNGEE in the germline V gene. The V end was cut by 3 bases, the J end by 0 bases, with 10 bases between. This chain's CDR3 is CASSAYQGSNQPQHF. The DNA of the CDR3 is TGTGCCAGCAGCGCATATCAGGGTAGCAATCAGCCCCAGCATTTT.

This chain connects TRBV5-1 to TRBJ2-5, with TRBD2 matching over 7 bases. Losses at the gene ends were 0 bases for V and 1 base for J; bases not matched to a gene: 3. Germline-derived CDR1 and CDR2 are SGHRS and YFSETQ. CDR3 length: 15 amino acids. The CDR3 reads CASSLVGGSQETQYF. CDR3 nucleotides: TGCGCCAGCAGCTTGGTCGGGGGGTCCCAAGAGACCCAGTACTTC. Full variable domain (remainder filled in from reference TRBV5-1 and TRBJ2-5): KAGVTQTPRYLIKTRGQQVTLSCSPISGHRSVSWYQQTPGQGLQFLFEYFSETQRNKGNFPGRFSGRQFSNSRSEMNVSTLELGDSALYLCASSLVGGSQETQYFGPGTRLLVL.

The chain couples TRBV5-1 to TRBJ2-2, with TRBD1 identical over 10 bases. Trimming cost V 4 bases and J 7 bases; bases outside gene matches: 7. This CDR3 comprises 15 residues. Per the germline V gene, CDR1 is SGHRS and CDR2 is YFSETQ. CDR3 region: CASSKGQGVGGELFF. Here the CDR3 DNA reads TGCGCCAGCAGCAAAGGACAGGGGGTCGGCGGGGAGCTGTTTTTT.

The chain carries TRBV18 and TRBJ1-2; a possible D gene is TRBD1 (5 bases). V lost 3 bases, J lost 2 bases, and 13 bases lay in between. Germline CDR1 KGHSH, CDR2 LQKENI. The CDR3 has 15 amino acids. CDR3 region: CASSPLDTTNYGYTF. The CDR3 DNA reads as TGTGCCAGCTCACCGTTGGACACAACCAACTATGGCTACACCTTC.

This clone is a singleton in its sample. The rearrangement links TRBV5-1 to TRBJ1-3, with D possibly being TRBD1 (6 bases). Trimming took off 2 bases at V and 2 bases at J, with 14 bases between the two ends. Germline lookup yields CDR1 SGHRS and CDR2 YFSETQ. There are 16 residues in the CDR3. CDR3 coding DNA: TGCGCCAGCAGCTTCCAGGGGCCACCCCCTGGAAACACCATATATTTT. Its protein product is CASSFQGPPPGNTIYF.

The V and J genes are TRBV7-7 and TRBJ2-5; 8 nucleotides match TRBD1. Germline values: CDR1 SSHAT, CDR2 FNYEAQ (reference sequence). The length of the CDR3 is 14 residues. V shed 4 bases and J 4 bases; nucleotides not matched to a gene: 5. The CDR3 spells CASSSDRVGETQYF. DNA of the CDR3: TGTGCCAGCAGCTCGGACAGGGTAGGAGAGACCCAGTACTTC.

V and J are TRBV2 and TRBJ1-6; D remains unclear. Germline CDR1 SNHLY, CDR2 FYNNEI. The CDR3 is 15 amino acids. Trimming pared 10 bases from V and 5 bases from J, leaving 18 bases between. CDR3 DNA: TGTGCCACTCAGTCAGGTGTTCATGATAATTCACCCCTCCACTTT. Translating gives CATQSGVHDNSPLHF.

The J gene is TRBJ1-2, the V gene TRBV10-3; 9 bases line up with TRBD1. Trimming removed 6 bases from V and 8 bases from J; junction bases left unmatched: 7. CDR1 is ENHRY, CDR2 SYGVKD, per germline. The CDR3 spans 13 residues. The CDR3 loop is CAISGTGLRGYTF. CDR3 nucleotides: TGTGCCATCAGCGGGACAGGGCTTCGGGGCTACACCTTC.

This clone appeared a single time. V usage is TRBV28 and J usage is TRBJ2-5; 10 nucleotides align to TRBD1. The CDR3 length is 15 residues. Germline lookup yields CDR1 MDHEN and CDR2 SYDVKM. V lost 2 bases to trimming and J lost 4 bases; unmatched junction nucleotides: 4. The DNA for the CDR3 is TGTGCCAGCAGTTTAAGACAGGGGGCAACAGAGACCCAGTACTTC. It codes for CASSLRQGATETQYF.

The V and J genes are TRBV5-4 and TRBJ2-2, with 12 bases fitting TRBD1. V lost 6 bases and J lost 7; bases outside the gene matches: 13. Per the germline V gene, CDR1 is SGHNT and CDR2 is YYREEE (reference sequence). This CDR3 contains 17 residues. The CDR3 region is CASTPKGQGALNGELFF. The DNA of the CDR3 is TGTGCCAGCACTCCTAAGGGACAGGGGGCGTTGAACGGGGAGCTGTTTTTT.